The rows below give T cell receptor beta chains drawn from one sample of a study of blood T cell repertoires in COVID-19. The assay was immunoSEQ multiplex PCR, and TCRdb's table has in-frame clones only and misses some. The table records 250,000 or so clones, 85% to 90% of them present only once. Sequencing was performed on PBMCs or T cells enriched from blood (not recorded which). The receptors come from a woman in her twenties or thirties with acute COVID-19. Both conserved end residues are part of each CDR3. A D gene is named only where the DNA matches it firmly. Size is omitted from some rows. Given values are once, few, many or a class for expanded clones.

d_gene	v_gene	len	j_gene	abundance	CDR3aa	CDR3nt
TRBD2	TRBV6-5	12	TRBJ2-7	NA	CASSLRGSEQYF	TGTGCCAGCAGTCTACGCGGGAGCGAGCAGTACTTC
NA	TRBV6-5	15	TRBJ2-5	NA	CASSYPRQNQETQYF	TGTGCCAGCAGTTACCCCCGACAGAACCAAGAGACCCAGTACTTC
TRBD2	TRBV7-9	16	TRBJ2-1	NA	CASSSGLAGAWNEQFF	TGTGCCAGCAGCTCGGGACTAGCGGGGGCCTGGAATGAGCAGTTCTTC
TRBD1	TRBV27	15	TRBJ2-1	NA	CASSETGEGYNEQFF	TGTGCCAGCAGTGAAACAGGGGAAGGTTACAATGAGCAGTTCTTC
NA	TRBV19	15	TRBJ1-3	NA	CASTSWGDSGNTIYF	TGTGCCAGTACCTCTTGGGGAGACTCTGGAAACACCATATATTTT
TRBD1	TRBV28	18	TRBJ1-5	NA	CASSLDGTGVYSNQPQHF	TGTGCCAGCAGTTTAGACGGGACAGGAGTGTATAGCAATCAGCCCCAGCATTTT
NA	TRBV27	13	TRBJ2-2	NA	CASSALNTGELFF	TGTGCCAGCAGTGCTCTAAACACCGGGGAGCTGTTTTTT
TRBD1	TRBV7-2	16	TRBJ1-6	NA	CASSKGTDTFNSPLHF	TGTGCCAGCAGTAAAGGGACAGATACCTTTAATTCACCCCTCCACTTT
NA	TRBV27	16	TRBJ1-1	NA	CASSSLWRGRNTEAFF	TGTGCCAGCAGCTCACTCTGGCGGGGCCGCAACACTGAAGCTTTCTTT
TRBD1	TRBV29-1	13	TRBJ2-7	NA	CSVRDRGPYEQYF	TGCAGCGTCCGGGACAGGGGACCCTACGAGCAGTACTTC
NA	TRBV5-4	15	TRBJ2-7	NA	CASSLGLGNEYEQYF	TGTGCCAGCAGCTTGGGACTGGGTAATGAGTACGAGCAGTACTTC
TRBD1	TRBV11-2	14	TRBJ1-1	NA	CASSSQGGNTEAFF	TGTGCCAGCAGCTCACAGGGGGGGAACACTGAAGCTTTCTTT
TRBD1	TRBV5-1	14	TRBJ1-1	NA	CATRVTGARNEAFF	TGCGCCACCAGAGTGACAGGGGCGAGGAATGAGGCTTTCTTT
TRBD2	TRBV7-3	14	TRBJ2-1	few	CASSEGLAGNEQFF	TGTGCCAGCAGCGAGGGACTAGCGGGAAATGAGCAGTTCTTC